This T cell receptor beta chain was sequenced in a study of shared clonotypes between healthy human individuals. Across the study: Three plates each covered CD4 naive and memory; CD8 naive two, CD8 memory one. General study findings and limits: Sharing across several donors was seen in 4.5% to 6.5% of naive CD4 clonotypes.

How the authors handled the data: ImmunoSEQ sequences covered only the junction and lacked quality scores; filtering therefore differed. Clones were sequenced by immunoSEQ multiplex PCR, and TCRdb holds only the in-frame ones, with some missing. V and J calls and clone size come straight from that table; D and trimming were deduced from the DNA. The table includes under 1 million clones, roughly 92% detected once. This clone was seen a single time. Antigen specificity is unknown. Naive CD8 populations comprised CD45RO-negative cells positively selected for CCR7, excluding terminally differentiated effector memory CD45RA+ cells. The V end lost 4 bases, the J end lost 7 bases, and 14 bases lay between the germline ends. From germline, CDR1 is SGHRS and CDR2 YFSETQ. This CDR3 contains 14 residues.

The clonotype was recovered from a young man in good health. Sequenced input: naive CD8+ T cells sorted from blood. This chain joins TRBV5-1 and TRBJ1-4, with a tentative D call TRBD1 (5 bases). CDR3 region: CASSQGGATEKLFF. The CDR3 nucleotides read TGCGCCAGCAGCCAAGGCGGGGCGACTGAAAAACTGTTTTTT.